These 5 T cell receptor beta chains were sequenced from one sample in a study of patients and donors after allogeneic stem cell transplantation (dated by TCRdb to the early 2020s). Library preparation employed RT-PCR. The sequencer listed for this sample is NextSeq 550. The public reads were reprocessed in TCRdb via fastp at Q25 and MiXCR, keeping in-frame beta chains. Identical CDR3 proteins give one entry, which carries the most common genes and DNA. Present in this sample are 900,000 to 1,000,000 distinct CDR3 sequences, under 20% of which were seen just once. Jointly, the top ten make up 5.5% to 6.5% of the sample. What was sequenced was blood, either unsorted or a sorted T cell fraction (not recorded which). These receptors all come from a human donor who was either an allogeneic HSCT recipient or a stem cell or donor lymphocyte infusion donor (not recorded which). It is not recorded whose cells these are; they may come from a transplant donor.

The CDR3 sequence: CASSSGQGYREAFF. DNA of the CDR3: TGTGCCAGCAGCTCCGGACAGGGGTATCGTGAAGCTTTCTTT. The chain employs TRBV12-3 or TRBV12-4 and TRBJ1-1; 9 bases are shared with TRBD1. Losses at the gene ends were 6 bases for V and 7 bases for J; bases not matched to a gene: 9. The CDR3 consists of 14 residues.

J is TRBJ1-3 and V is TRBV2; no clear D gene. V dropped 10 bases and J dropped 0 bases, with 16 bases sitting between them. The germline CDR1 and CDR2 sequences are SNHLY and FYNNEI. The CDR3 is 15 residues long. The CDR3, as DNA: TGTGCCACCCGAGGTGGGCCCGACTCTGGAAACACCATATATTTT. Residues: CATRGGPDSGNTIYF. The full variable domain, in which reference TRBV2 and TRBJ1-3 provide the parts outside the CDR3, is EPEVTQTPSHQVTQMGQEVILRCVPISNHLYFYWYRQILGQKVEFLVSFYNNEISEKSEIFDDQFSVERPDGSNFTLKIRSTKLEDSAMYFCATRGGPDSGNTIYFGEGSWLTVV.

This clonotype was observed a handful of times. V is TRBV7-9 and J is TRBJ1-2; D perhaps matches TRBD1 (5 bases). The CDR3 length is 14 residues. The V end lost 2 bases, the J end lost 6 bases, and 13 bases lay between the germline ends. Per germline, CDR1 SEHNR and CDR2 FQNEAQ (reference sequence). The CDR3, as DNA: TGTGCCAGCAGCTTAAGAGGGCAGGGTGATGGCTACACCTTC. Its protein product is CASSLRGQGDGYTF.

This chain connects TRBV12-3 or TRBV12-4 to TRBJ1-1; D is possibly TRBD1 (5 bases). The V gene lost 3 bases and the J gene lost 5 bases, with 13 bases spanning the gap. The CDR3 spans 14 residues. This CDR3 reads CASSLGGGMTEAFF. CDR3 in DNA: TGTGCCAGCAGTTTGGGTGGGGGGATGACTGAAGCTTTCTTT.

This sequence joins TRBV9 and TRBJ2-2; TRBD1 agrees at 7 bases. Germline-derived CDR1 and CDR2 are SGDLS and YYNGEE. The CDR3 has 16 residues. The V and J ends lost 4 bases and 3 bases, in that order; junction bases with no gene match: 9. CDR3 in DNA: TGTGCCAGCAGCACTCGGGACAGAGAACACACCGGGGAGCTGTTTTTT. Amino acid sequence: CASSTRDREHTGELFF.